This T cell receptor (beta chain) is from a study of regulatory T cells in long-lasting Graves disease. The sample's time point: newly diagnosed GD, antithyroid drugs for less than 3 months. RNA extracted from PBMCs served as the sequencing template. Graves' disease diagnosis relied on American Thyroid Association guidelines. Germline V gene lookup returns CDR1 GTSNPN and CDR2 SVGIG (reference sequence). This CDR3 region has 13 residues. V gave up 0 bases and J gave up 13 bases, with 13 bases separating them. Library construction for TCR beta used iRepertoire HTBI primers and Arm-PCR of CDR3 regions. TCRdb passed the multiplex PCR reads through MiXCR, listing each CDR3 protein once. The sample records roughly 520,000 distinct CDR3 sequences, around 12% being singletons. These data were likewise used in another study, on T cells in Graves' hyperthyroidism and ophthalmopathy.

This clonotype originated in a woman younger than 45 with Graves disease. Sequenced here: peripheral blood mononuclear cells (PBMCs), sampled at new diagnosis, from a patient treated with antithyroid drugs. The V call is TRBV30, the J call TRBJ1-6, with D hard to call. The CDR3 loop reads CAWSVRARTPLHF. For the CDR3, the DNA is TGTGCCTGGAGTGTACGTGCTAGGACCCCCCTCCACTTT.